This T cell receptor (beta chain) appears in the sequencing data of a study of blood T cell repertoires in COVID-19. Overall study: Material from acute and convalescent COVID-19 was sourced from the United States, Italy and Spain. From T cells, B-cell-depleted T cells, or PBMCs came the material, which was cDNA or gDNA.

Measured with immunoSEQ multiplex PCR; TCRdb has only the in-frame clones, and not every one. The sample consists of under 250,000 clones, roughly 85% of them appearing once. V shed 4 bases and J shed 0 bases, with 14 bases lying between them. This CDR3 has 17 amino acids. The germline CDR1 and CDR2 sequences are SGHRS and YFSETQ. The sequence was collected from a woman aged 50 to 60 with acute COVID-19. The chain couples TRBV5-1 to TRBJ1-6; D is possibly TRBD1 (5 bases). Sequenced input: PBMCs or T cells enriched from blood (not recorded which). Here the CDR3 DNA reads TGCGCCAGCAGCACGCGGGACGCCAGCTCCTATAATTCACCCCTCCACTTT. Translation gives CASSTRDASSYNSPLHF.